A selection of T cell receptor beta chains follows, all from one sample in a study of CD8+CD57+ T cells in acquired aplastic anemia. One entry per CDR3 protein results from TCRdb running MiXCR on the reads. The sample holds 450,000 to 550,000 distinct CDR3 sequences, under 40% seen once. Sequenced input: sorted CD4+, CD8+, or CD8+CD57+ T cells (not recorded which) from PBMCs. These receptors came from a human donor with aplastic anemia. The CDR3 runs from the conserved cysteine through the conserved F or W. The order of the fields is V gene, J gene, CDR3 length, clone size, D gene, CDR3 DNA, CDR3 protein. D genes are given only for firm matches. Clone size is given for some rows only: seen once, a few or many times, or a class if the clone is expanded.

v_call: TRBV9; j_call: TRBJ2-1; cdr3_length: 15; clone_size: few; d_call: TRBD2; cdr3_nt: TGTGCCAGCAGCGTAGGCCTAGCGGAATACAATGAGCAGTTCTTC; cdr3_aa: CASSVGLAEYNEQFF
v_call: TRBV6-5; j_call: TRBJ2-7; cdr3_length: 14; clone_size: .; d_call: .; cdr3_nt: TGTGCCAGCAGCCCCGAAGGTAGCTCCTACGAGCAGTACTTC; cdr3_aa: CASSPEGSSYEQYF
v_call: TRBV27; j_call: TRBJ1-2; cdr3_length: 16; clone_size: once; d_call: TRBD1; cdr3_nt: TGTGCCAGCAGTTTATTACGGGGGACAGGGAACTATGGCTACACCTTC; cdr3_aa: CASSLLRGTGNYGYTF
v_call: TRBV29-1; j_call: TRBJ2-2; cdr3_length: 15; clone_size: many; d_call: TRBD1; cdr3_nt: TGCAGCGCCAAGTGGGACAGCGCGAACACCGGGGAGCTGTTTTTT; cdr3_aa: CSAKWDSANTGELFF
v_call: TRBV29-1; j_call: TRBJ1-2; cdr3_length: 11; clone_size: .; d_call: TRBD1; cdr3_nt: TGCAGCCCGCGGACAGGGGATGGCTACACCTTC; cdr3_aa: CSPRTGDGYTF
v_call: TRBV11-2; j_call: TRBJ2-5; cdr3_length: 15; clone_size: .; d_call: .; cdr3_nt: TGTGCCAGCAGCTTAGCTTATGGGTTCCAAGAGACCCAGTACTTC; cdr3_aa: CASSLAYGFQETQYF
v_call: TRBV12-3/TRBV12-4; j_call: TRBJ2-3; cdr3_length: 14; clone_size: few; d_call: TRBD1; cdr3_nt: TGTGCCAGCAGTATGGGACAGTTTACAGATACGCAGTATTTT; cdr3_aa: CASSMGQFTDTQYF
v_call: TRBV7-3; j_call: TRBJ1-1; cdr3_length: 15; clone_size: few; d_call: TRBD1; cdr3_nt: TGTGCCAGCAGCTCACCGGGACAGGGGGTCGCTGAAGCTTTCTTT; cdr3_aa: CASSSPGQGVAEAFF
v_call: TRBV20-1; j_call: TRBJ1-5; cdr3_length: 14; clone_size: many; d_call: .; cdr3_nt: TGCAGTGCTAGAGAGGCGGATAGCAATCAGCCCCAGCATTTT; cdr3_aa: CSAREADSNQPQHF
v_call: TRBV10-3; j_call: TRBJ2-5; cdr3_length: 14; clone_size: many; d_call: .; cdr3_nt: TGTGCCATCGGCGGAACTACGAGACAAGAGACCCAGTACTTC; cdr3_aa: CAIGGTTRQETQYF
v_call: TRBV6-5; j_call: TRBJ1-6; cdr3_length: 17; clone_size: .; d_call: TRBD1; cdr3_nt: TGTGCCAGCAGTTACTCCATTACAGGGGCCTGGGGCTCACCCCTCCACTTT; cdr3_aa: CASSYSITGAWGSPLHF
v_call: TRBV19; j_call: TRBJ1-4; cdr3_length: 16; clone_size: .; d_call: .; cdr3_nt: TGTGCCAGTAGCCGTAATAGGCGGCTTACTAATGAAAAACTGTTTTTT; cdr3_aa: CASSRNRRLTNEKLFF
v_call: TRBV28; j_call: TRBJ2-6; cdr3_length: 14; clone_size: .; d_call: TRBD1; cdr3_nt: TGTGCCAGCCGGACAGGGACTGGGGCCAACGTCCTGACTTTC; cdr3_aa: CASRTGTGANVLTF
v_call: TRBV7-2; j_call: TRBJ1-1; cdr3_length: 15; clone_size: few; d_call: TRBD1; cdr3_nt: TGTGCCAGCAGCCCGGGGGACAGATTGAACACTGAAGCTTTCTTT; cdr3_aa: CASSPGDRLNTEAFF
v_call: TRBV6-1; j_call: TRBJ2-7; cdr3_length: 15; clone_size: once; d_call: .; cdr3_nt: TGTGCCAGCCGTCCCCGGACGGACCCTTCCTACGAGCAGTACTTC; cdr3_aa: CASRPRTDPSYEQYF
v_call: TRBV27; j_call: TRBJ1-1; cdr3_length: 16; clone_size: .; d_call: .; cdr3_nt: TGTGCCAGCAGTTTCACACAGGGATGGGGGAACACTGAAGCTTTCTTT; cdr3_aa: CASSFTQGWGNTEAFF
v_call: TRBV3-1; j_call: TRBJ1-3; cdr3_length: 14; clone_size: .; d_call: .; cdr3_nt: TGTGCCAGCAGCCATGGGGGCTCTGGAAACACCATATATTTT; cdr3_aa: CASSHGGSGNTIYF
v_call: TRBV10-2; j_call: TRBJ1-6; cdr3_length: 15; clone_size: .; d_call: .; cdr3_nt: TGCGCCAGCAGTGGGACTGACACGGATCATTCACCCCTCCACTTT; cdr3_aa: CASSGTDTDHSPLHF
v_call: TRBV15; j_call: TRBJ2-1; cdr3_length: 17; clone_size: once; d_call: TRBD2; cdr3_nt: TGTGCCACCAGCAGCTTGAACCGCGGGAGCTCCTACAATGAGCAGTTCTTC; cdr3_aa: CATSSLNRGSSYNEQFF
v_call: TRBV2; j_call: TRBJ1-1; cdr3_length: 12; clone_size: many; d_call: .; cdr3_nt: TGTGCCAGCATCCCGGATAACACTGAAGCTTTCTTT; cdr3_aa: CASIPDNTEAFF
v_call: TRBV11-2; j_call: TRBJ2-3; cdr3_length: 14; clone_size: few; d_call: TRBD2; cdr3_nt: TGTGCCAGCAGCTTGAGTAGCGGGACAGATACGCAGTATTTT; cdr3_aa: CASSLSSGTDTQYF
v_call: TRBV12-3/TRBV12-4; j_call: TRBJ2-1; cdr3_length: 16; clone_size: .; d_call: TRBD1; cdr3_nt: TGTGCCAGCAGCCCCGGGACAGGGGTCTGGGGCAATGAGCAGTTCTTC; cdr3_aa: CASSPGTGVWGNEQFF
v_call: TRBV2; j_call: TRBJ1-2; cdr3_length: 15; clone_size: .; d_call: .; cdr3_nt: TGTGCCAGCAGCCTTACGACAGGAAGGTCGGGTGGCTACACCTTC; cdr3_aa: CASSLTTGRSGGYTF
v_call: TRBV25-1; j_call: TRBJ2-7; cdr3_length: 16; clone_size: many; d_call: TRBD2; cdr3_nt: TGTGCCAGCAGTGAGGAACTAGCGGGAGAGTCCTACGAGCAGTACTTC; cdr3_aa: CASSEELAGESYEQYF
v_call: TRBV9; j_call: TRBJ1-6; cdr3_length: 13; clone_size: .; d_call: .; cdr3_nt: TGTGCCAGCAGCTACACAGGGTCGACACCCCTCCACTTT; cdr3_aa: CASSYTGSTPLHF
v_call: TRBV25-1; j_call: TRBJ1-1; cdr3_length: 13; clone_size: .; d_call: .; cdr3_nt: TGCGCCAGCAGCGAGGACATGAACACTGAAGCTTTCTTT; cdr3_aa: CASSEDMNTEAFF
v_call: TRBV10-2; j_call: TRBJ1-1; cdr3_length: 13; clone_size: many; d_call: .; cdr3_nt: TGCGCCAGCAGGAAACAGCCGAACACTGAAGCTTTCTTT; cdr3_aa: CASRKQPNTEAFF
v_call: TRBV6-5; j_call: TRBJ1-6; cdr3_length: 14; clone_size: .; d_call: .; cdr3_nt: TGTGCCAGCAGTTCGCAGAACTATAATTCACCCCTCCACTTT; cdr3_aa: CASSSQNYNSPLHF
v_call: TRBV2; j_call: TRBJ2-7; cdr3_length: 14; clone_size: .; d_call: .; cdr3_nt: TGTGCCAGCAGGGAAGCGGGCCTCTCCTACGGGCAGTACTTC; cdr3_aa: CASREAGLSYGQYF
v_call: TRBV24-1; j_call: TRBJ2-3; cdr3_length: 17; clone_size: many; d_call: .; cdr3_nt: TGTGCCACCAGTGTTGGGGGCCAGGCCAGGGGAACAGATACGCAGTATTTT; cdr3_aa: CATSVGGQARGTDTQYF
v_call: TRBV5-8; j_call: TRBJ1-2; cdr3_length: 14; clone_size: many; d_call: .; cdr3_nt: TGTGCCAGCAGCTTGGAGACTGCTAACTATGGCTACACCTTC; cdr3_aa: CASSLETANYGYTF
v_call: TRBV7-2; j_call: TRBJ1-6; cdr3_length: 15; clone_size: many; d_call: .; cdr3_nt: TGTGCCAGCAGCTTGACTCAATCGGGGAATTCACCCCTCCACTTT; cdr3_aa: CASSLTQSGNSPLHF
v_call: TRBV2; j_call: TRBJ2-6; cdr3_length: 15; clone_size: .; d_call: .; cdr3_nt: TGTGCCAGCAGTGAGAATTTCTCTGGGGCCAACGTCCTGACTTTC; cdr3_aa: CASSENFSGANVLTF
v_call: TRBV9; j_call: TRBJ1-2; cdr3_length: 12; clone_size: many; d_call: .; cdr3_nt: TGTGCCAGCAGCGGAAGCGGCTATGGCTACACCTTC; cdr3_aa: CASSGSGYGYTF
v_call: TRBV2; j_call: TRBJ2-2; cdr3_length: 14; clone_size: few; d_call: .; cdr3_nt: TGTGCCAGCAACTCTCCGCGGAACACCGGGGAGCTGTTTTTT; cdr3_aa: CASNSPRNTGELFF
v_call: TRBV2; j_call: TRBJ2-7; cdr3_length: 15; clone_size: .; d_call: TRBD1; cdr3_nt: TGTGCCAGCAGTGAGGACAGGGGAGCGGACTACGAGCAGTACTTC; cdr3_aa: CASSEDRGADYEQYF